The T cell receptor beta chain described here comes from a study of shared clonotypes between healthy human individuals. The wider study: Each donor had three CD4 naive, three CD4 memory, two CD8 naive and one CD8 memory plate.

With 6 bases clipped from V and 5 bases from J, the junction kept 6 bases outside the gene matches. The CDR3 is made up of 15 amino acids. Germline V gene lookup returns CDR1 SNHLY and CDR2 FYNNEI. For each subset, genomic DNA was distributed in equal portions over several immunoSEQ plates. TCRdb keeps only in-frame clones here, not all; method: immunoSEQ multiplex PCR. The table lists hundreds of thousands of clones, around 73% of them singletons. Study-wide results and caveats: In a handful of donors, roughly 5.2% of naive CD4 clonotypes appeared in common.

A word on this clone: Its target is unknown.

Donors had no recently reported acute infections or vaccinations and were HIV-negative. This sequence was found in a woman in her twenties or thirties in good health. The sample comprised memory CD4+ T cells sorted from blood. Subset defined: CD45RA-negative fraction. The chain recombines TRBV2 with TRBJ2-1, with 11 bases lining up with TRBD2. This CDR3 reads CASRLLAGVNNEQFF. The CDR3, as DNA: TGTGCCAGCAGATTACTAGCGGGAGTGAACAATGAGCAGTTCTTC.